This T cell receptor beta chain is from a study of CD8 T cells in Susac syndrome. The authors reverse transcribed 0.5 to 1 ug RNA with random hexamers. A multiplex approach, immunoSEQ multiplex PCR, amplified TCR beta CDR3 across 54 Vbeta and 13 Jbeta. MiXCR, run by TCRdb on the immunoSEQ multiplex PCR reads, gives a single entry per CDR3 protein. The repertoire holds some 250,000 distinct CDR3 sequences, with about 96% as singletons. Study outcomes and limitations: The CD4+ T cell repertoires that were profiled in Susac syndrome showed no clonal expansion.

TCR beta was sequenced from blood CD8+ and CD4+ T cells. TEMRA cells underwent FACS enrichment and CD8+ and CD4+ T cells underwent negative isolation. This clonotype was counted once. Its antigen is still unknown. The CDR3 is made up of 16 amino acids. The germline V gene has CDR1 LGHDT and CDR2 YNNKEL (reference sequence). V dropped 1 base and J dropped 6; count of bases not matched to a gene: 6. The clonotype originates from a human donor with Susac syndrome. This chain connects TRBV3-1 to TRBJ2-1; 10 nucleotides align to TRBD2. Sequenced sample: CD4+ T cells from PBMCs. The CDR3, as DNA: TGTGCCAGCAGCCAAGGACTAGCGGGCACCCCCAATGAGCAGTTCTTC. Encoded protein: CASSQGLAGTPNEQFF.